Presented here are 15 T cell receptor beta chains from one specimen sequenced in a study of T cell changes during pregnancy in multiple sclerosis. Data came from immunoSEQ multiplex PCR; TCRdb stores just in-frame clones and leaves some out. The sample lists about 86,000 clones, 80% to 95% occurring once. Sequencing used peripheral blood, obtained in the first trimester of pregnancy. All receptors come from a female donor in good health, enrolled as a control in a pregnancy study.

This clone was recorded once. V and J are TRBV10-3 and TRBJ1-1, with TRBD1 matching 8 bases. The CDR3 covers 14 residues. The germline V gene encodes CDR1 ENHRY and CDR2 SYGVKD. V trimming: 5 bases; J trimming: 0 bases; junction bases outside the gene matches: 2. The CDR3 protein is CAISLTGVNTEAFF. The CDR3 DNA reads TGTGCCATCAGTCTGACAGGGGTGAACACTGAAGCTTTCTTT.

V usage is TRBV5-4 and J usage is TRBJ1-2, with D perhaps matching TRBD1 (5 bases). V lost 3 bases, J lost 7 bases, and 22 bases lay in between. The CDR3 has 16 residues. Germline loops: CDR1 SGHNT, CDR2 YYREEE (reference sequence). CDR3: CASSYEAGPPTRGYTF. The DNA of the CDR3 is TGTGCCAGCAGCTACGAAGCGGGACCCCCGACGCGTGGCTACACCTTC.

V is TRBV27 and J is TRBJ2-5; 10 nucleotides align to TRBD2. The CDR3 sequence is 15 residues long. The trim removed 8 bases at V and 5 bases at J, leaving 11 bases unmatched. Germline values: CDR1 MNHEY, CDR2 SMNVEV (reference sequence). CDR3 region: CASSTGTSELETQYF. The CDR3 coding sequence is TGTGCCAGCTCGACCGGGACTAGCGAGCTCGAGACCCAGTACTTC.

This sequence joins TRBV11-2 and TRBJ1-2; D unclear. CDR1 is SGHAT and CDR2 is FQNNGV in the germline V gene. This CDR3 is built from 15 residues. V was clipped by 3 bases and J by 6 bases, with 17 bases between them. The CDR3: CASSFSSVGRDGYTF. As DNA, the CDR3 is TGTGCCAGCAGCTTCAGCAGTGTGGGGAGGGATGGCTACACCTTC.

The genes are TRBV12-1 and TRBJ2-7; TRBD2 is the table's D call and was not checked against the DNA. TRBV12-1 is shown as a pseudogene. This CDR3 spans 15 amino acids. This CDR3 reads CASRHKLGTRGEQYF. DNA of the CDR3: TGTGCCAGCAGACATAAGCTGGGCACCCGGGGCGAGCAGTACTTC.

This sequence joins TRBV9 and TRBJ2-1; 8 bases map to TRBD2. V dropped 3 bases and J dropped 2; count of bases not matched to a gene: 7. The CDR3 runs 16 residues. Germline V gene sequence: CDR1 SGDLS, CDR2 YYNGEE. For the CDR3, the DNA is TGTGCCAGCAGCGCGGCCCAGCGGGGGCCCTACAATGAGCAGTTCTTC. Protein: CASSAAQRGPYNEQFF.

This chain uses TRBV7-9 with TRBJ2-1; 9 bases are shared with TRBD2. CDR1 is SEHNR and CDR2 is FQNEAQ in the germline V gene (reference sequence). The CDR3 contains 16 residues. J gave up 7 bases and V 1 base, and 8 bases lay outside the gene matches. The CDR3 here is CASSLGGKRGVNEQFF. The CDR3, as DNA: TGTGCCAGCAGCTTAGGGGGCAAGCGGGGGGTTAATGAGCAGTTCTTC.

The chain has TRBV19 and TRBJ1-1, with 8 bases identical to TRBD1. Germline V lookup: CDR1 LNHDA, CDR2 SQIVND (reference sequence). The CDR3 length is 14 residues. V was clipped by 5 bases and J by 7 bases; unmatched bases: 9. CDR3 residues: CASSPQTGALEAFF. In nucleotides, the CDR3 is TGTGCCAGTAGTCCTCAGACAGGGGCCCTTGAAGCTTTCTTT.

The chain uses TRBV30 and TRBJ1-5, with D uncertain. CDR1 and CDR2 from the germline V gene are GTSNPN and SVGIG (reference sequence). CDR3 length: 19 amino acids. V was cut by 4 bases and J by 2 bases, with 27 bases left in between. This chain's CDR3 is CAWNRRLKDLVGGNQPQHF. The CDR3, as DNA: TGTGCCTGGAATAGAAGGCTGAAGGACTTGGTCGGAGGCAATCAGCCCCAGCATTTT.

The chain joins TRBV5-5 to TRBJ2-2; TRBD1 is a possible D gene (6 bases). The CDR3 consists of 17 residues. V was clipped by 4 bases and J by 5 bases, with 21 bases between them. Germline V lookup: CDR1 SGHKS, CDR2 YYEKEE (reference sequence). The DNA of the CDR3 is TGTGCCAGCAGCCGTGCTCCGACAGGTGTGAATACCGGGGAGCTGTTTTTT. Amino acids: CASSRAPTGVNTGELFF.

V is TRBV7-9 and J is TRBJ2-3, with 8 bases fitting TRBD1. This CDR3 region has 17 residues. Germline V gene data show CDR1 as SEHNR and CDR2 as FQNEAQ (reference sequence). V lost 5 bases and J lost 0; bases outside the gene matches: 10. The CDR3: CASSPPDDRGSTDTQYF. The DNA of the CDR3 is TGTGCCAGCAGCCCCCCTGATGACAGGGGTAGCACAGATACGCAGTATTTT.

The chain combines TRBV4-3 with TRBJ2-1; the match to TRBD2 covers 9 bases. Looked up from germline, CDR1 is LGHNA and CDR2 is YSLEER. The CDR3 length is 16 residues. V lost 0 bases and J lost 4; bases outside the gene matches: 4. Written as DNA, the CDR3 is TGCGCCAGCAGCCAAGAGGTTAGCGGGGGTTACAATGAGCAGTTCTTC. Amino acids: CASSQEVSGGYNEQFF.

The V call is TRBV11-3, the J call TRBJ2-3; TRBD1 agrees at 8 bases. Germline V gene data show CDR1 as SGHNT and CDR2 as YENEEA. The V and J ends lost 6 bases and 1 base, in that order; junction bases with no gene match: 3. This CDR3 has 14 residues. The DNA for the CDR3 is TGTGCCAGCAGATCGGGACAGGGCACAGATACGCAGTATTTT. It specifies CASRSGQGTDTQYF.

The genes are TRBV6-5 and TRBJ1-3; D is possibly TRBD1 (5 bases). This CDR3 is 14 amino acids long. CDR1 is MNHEY, CDR2 SVGAGI, per germline. V lost 11 bases to trimming and J lost 0 bases, with 14 bases between them. Here the CDR3 reads CAPESDNSGNTIYF. In DNA, the CDR3 is TGTGCCCCCGAATCGGACAACTCTGGAAACACCATATATTTT.

The genes are TRBV10-3 and TRBJ2-3, with 12 bases fitting TRBD2. CDR1 ENHRY and CDR2 SYGVKD come from the germline V gene. The CDR3 totals 15 residues. Trimming cost V 5 bases and J 3 bases; bases outside gene matches: 3. CDR3 in amino acids: CAISPGTSGTDTQYF. CDR3 coding DNA: TGTGCCATCAGTCCCGGGACTAGCGGGACAGATACGCAGTATTTT.